The T cell receptor (beta chain) under discussion was sequenced for a study of T-cell memory formation after mild COVID-19. The wider study: The two donors had largely donor-specific TCR clusters.

General study results and limits: Clones from the second wave (peaking day 37) had unconfirmed SARS-CoV-2 specificity.

This clonotype occurred a few times. Its antigen is undetermined. TCRdb analysed the 5' RACE reads with MiXCR anew, one entry per CDR3 protein. The sample includes around 130,000 distinct CDR3 sequences, roughly 13% of them seen just once. The receptor was derived from an adult woman who had mild COVID-19 (a few samples of this study predate the infection). Cell type and time point are not known. Source material: PBMCs or a T cell subset sorted from them (not recorded which).

The CDR3 region is CASSSFNSPSRSSYNEQFF. The CDR3 nucleotides are TGTGCCAGCAGTTCCTTCAATAGCCCCTCGAGAAGCTCCTACAATGAGCAGTTCTTC. V gene TRBV6-5 combines with J gene TRBJ2-1; no clear D. Looked up from germline, CDR1 is MNHEY and CDR2 is SVGAGI. The ends were cut back, 4 bases at V and 0 bases at J, with 22 bases in the middle. The CDR3 sequence is 19 residues long.